Below, 10 T cell receptor beta chains from the same sample are listed, as sequenced in a study of identical twins. TCRdb used MiXCR to reprocess the 5' RACE reads, holding one entry per CDR3 protein. Of 1.5 million to 2 million distinct CDR3 sequences in the sample, less than 35% are singletons; the top ten hold about 0.25%. The sequenced material came from cord blood. Source of these receptors: a newborn girl in good health.

This rearrangement joins TRBV7-9 to TRBJ2-1, with D possibly being TRBD2 (6 bases). Trimming shortened V by 5 bases and J by 4 bases, and 18 bases separated the two germline ends. CDR1 and CDR2 (germline): SEHNR, FQNEAQ (reference sequence). The CDR3 covers 16 residues. CDR3 sequence (DNA): TGTGCCAGCAGCCCGAGGGACTTCCCCTCTTACAATGAGCAGTTCTTC. This gives the protein CASSPRDFPSYNEQFF.

The chain uses TRBV12-3 or TRBV12-4 and TRBJ2-7; no definite D call. V was cut by 5 bases and J by 7 bases, with 18 bases left in between. CDR3 length: 14 residues. This CDR3 reads CASSPSWNYNEQYF. The CDR3 DNA follows: TGTGCCAGCAGTCCGTCCTGGAACTACAATGAGCAGTACTTC.

The chain links TRBV11-2 to TRBJ2-7, with D perhaps given as TRBD1 or TRBD2 (5 bases each). CDR3 size: 15 residues. The ends were cut back, 2 bases at V and 3 bases at J, with 14 bases in the middle. CDR1 is SGHAT, CDR2 FQNNGV, per germline. CDR3: CASSLNFAGSYEQYF. The CDR3 DNA reads as TGTGCCAGCAGCTTAAATTTCGCAGGGAGCTACGAGCAGTACTTC.

This clonotype came up a few times. For the CDR3, the DNA is TGTGCCAGCAGCCCTCCGGGACGCACTGTTCAGACCCAGTACTTC. Protein sequence: CASSPPGRTVQTQYF. This rearrangement joins TRBV3-1 to TRBJ2-5; D may be TRBD1 or TRBD2 (5 bases each). Germline-derived CDR1 and CDR2 are LGHDT and YNNKEL (reference sequence). This CDR3 comprises 15 residues. Trimming cost V 4 bases and J 6 bases, with 18 bases left between them.

This chain links TRBV2 with TRBJ1-2; D gene ambiguous. CDR1 and CDR2 (germline): SNHLY, FYNNEI. The CDR3 length is 13 residues. V lost 7 bases to trimming and J lost 4 bases, with 13 bases between them. DNA for the CDR3: TGTGCCAGCATTTTAGACACGAGCTATGGCTACACCTTC. This translates into CASILDTSYGYTF.

The chain has TRBV27 and TRBJ1-6; 7 bases fit TRBD1. This CDR3 region has 13 residues. Trimming took 8 bases from V and 7 from J; bases not matched to a gene: 5. Germline assignment: CDR1 MNHEY and CDR2 SMNVEV (reference sequence). CDR3 in amino acids: CASGRQGNSPLHF. In DNA, the CDR3 is TGTGCCAGCGGAAGACAGGGAAATTCACCCCTCCACTTT.

CDR3 nucleotides: TGTGCCAGCAGTTCCGTAGCGGGAGGGCCCATTGAGCAGTTCTTC. Its translation: CASSSVAGGPIEQFF. This rearrangement joins TRBV28 to TRBJ2-1; the match to TRBD2 covers 11 bases. The length of the CDR3 is 15 residues. The V segment lost 4 bases and the J segment 9 bases; nucleotides outside the gene matches: 8. CDR1 is MDHEN, CDR2 SYDVKM, per germline.

Many counts were recorded for this clonotype. J is TRBJ2-3 and V is TRBV9, with D tentatively TRBD1 (6 bases). V shed 0 bases and J shed 4 bases, with 9 bases lying between them. The CDR3 length is 14 residues. Germline values: CDR1 SGDLS, CDR2 YYNGEE. CDR3 DNA sequence: TGTGCCAGCAGCGTAGGGGGGCCCCCAGATACGCAGTATTTT. Translated: CASSVGGPPDTQYF.

This clonotype was counted ten times or more. V usage is TRBV2 and J usage is TRBJ2-7, with a tentative D call TRBD2 (6 bases). Germline V lookup: CDR1 SNHLY, CDR2 FYNNEI. V was pared by 7 bases and J by 5 bases, with 12 bases between. The CDR3 totals 12 residues. CDR3 nucleotide sequence: TGTGCCAGCATTCGGGGACTCCACGAGCAGTACTTC. Its protein product is CASIRGLHEQYF.

The V and J genes are TRBV28 and TRBJ2-1, with 10 bases lining up with TRBD2. Germline CDR1 MDHEN, CDR2 SYDVKM. CDR3 length equals 16 residues. The trim removed 5 bases at V and 13 bases at J, leaving 17 bases unmatched. CDR3 loop: CASSPLGSGRVRSQFF. The DNA of the CDR3 is TGTGCCAGCAGTCCCCTAGGGAGCGGGAGGGTCCGGTCTCAGTTCTTC. Based on the CDR3 plus reference TRBV28 and TRBJ2-1, the full variable domain is DVKVTQSSRYLVKRTGEKVFLECVQDMDHENMFWYRQDPGLGLRLIYFSYDVKMKEKGDIPEGYSVSREKKERFSLILESASTNQTSMYLCASSPLGSGRVRSQFFGPGTRLTVL.